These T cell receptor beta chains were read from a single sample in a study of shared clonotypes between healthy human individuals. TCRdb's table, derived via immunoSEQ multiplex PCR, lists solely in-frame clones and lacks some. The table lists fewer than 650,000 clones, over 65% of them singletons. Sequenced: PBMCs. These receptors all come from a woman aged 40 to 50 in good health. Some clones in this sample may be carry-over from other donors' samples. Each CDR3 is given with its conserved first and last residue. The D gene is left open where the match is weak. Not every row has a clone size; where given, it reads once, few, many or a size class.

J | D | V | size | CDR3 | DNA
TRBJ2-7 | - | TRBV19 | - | CATAGTHDSYEQYF | TGTGCCACGGCCGGGACGCATGATTCCTACGAGCAGTACTTC
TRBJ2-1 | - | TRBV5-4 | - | CASSSGTGSYNEQFF | TGTGCCAGCAGCTCCGGGACTGGCTCCTACAATGAGCAGTTCTTC
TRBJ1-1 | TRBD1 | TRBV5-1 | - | CASSQSGLTGDKAFF | TGCGCCAGCAGCCAATCCGGTCTTACAGGGGATAAAGCTTTCTTT
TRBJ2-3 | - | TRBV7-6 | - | CASSLVAPVGGGTDTQYF | TGTGCCAGCAGCTTAGTAGCCCCCGTTGGGGGAGGCACAGATACGCAGTATTTT
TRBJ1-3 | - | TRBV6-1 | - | CASSDRLENTIYF | TGTGCCAGCAGTGACAGGCTGGAAAACACCATATATTTT
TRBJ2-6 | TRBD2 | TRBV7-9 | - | CASSLVGGGESGANVLTF | TGTGCCAGCAGCTTAGTAGGCGGGGGAGAATCTGGGGCCAACGTCCTGACTTTC
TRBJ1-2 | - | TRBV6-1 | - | CASIAGGQVGYGYTF | TGTGCCAGCATAGCGGGGGGACAAGTTGGCTATGGCTACACCTTC
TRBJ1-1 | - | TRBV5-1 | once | CASSLSRTARNEAFF | TGCGCCAGCAGCTTGTCGCGGACCGCGAGGAATGAAGCTTTCTTT
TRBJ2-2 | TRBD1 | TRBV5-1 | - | CASSLAVGTGNTGELFF | TGCGCCAGCAGCTTGGCGGTGGGGACAGGGAACACCGGGGAGCTGTTTTTT
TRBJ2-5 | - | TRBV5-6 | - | CASSPLGETQYF | TGTGCCAGCAGCCCCTTGGGGGAGACCCAGTACTTC
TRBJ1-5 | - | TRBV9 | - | CASSRGNSNQPQHF | TGTGCCAGCAGCAGGGGAAATAGCAATCAGCCCCAGCATTTT
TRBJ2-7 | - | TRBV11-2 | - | CASSLGTGSGYEQYF | TGTGCCAGCAGCTTAGGAACAGGGAGTGGTTACGAGCAGTACTTC
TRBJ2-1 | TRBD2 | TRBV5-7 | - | CASSLEIGTSGYNEQFF | TGTGCCAGCAGCTTGGAGATCGGGACTAGTGGTTACAATGAGCAGTTCTTC
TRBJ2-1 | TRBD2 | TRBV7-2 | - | CASSLGSLAGVDEQFF | TGTGCCAGCAGCTTAGGGTCCCTAGCGGGAGTGGATGAGCAGTTCTTC
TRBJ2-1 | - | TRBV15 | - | CAGETSYNEQFF | TGTGCCGGGGAGACCTCCTACAATGAGCAGTTCTTC
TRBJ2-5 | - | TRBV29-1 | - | CSVVGGNQETQYF | TGCAGCGTTGTTGGGGGGAACCAAGAGACCCAGTACTTC
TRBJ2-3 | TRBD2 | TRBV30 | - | CAWAPTSGVTDTQYF | TGTGCCTGGGCACCGACTAGCGGGGTAACAGATACGCAGTATTTT
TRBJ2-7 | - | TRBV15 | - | CATSRDKQVFYEQYF | TGTGCCACCAGCAGAGATAAGCAGGTCTTCTACGAGCAGTACTTC
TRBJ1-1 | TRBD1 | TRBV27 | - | CASRGTVNTEAFF | TGTGCCAGCAGGGGGACAGTGAACACTGAAGCTTTCTTT
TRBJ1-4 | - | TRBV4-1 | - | CASSQEGGLRFF | TGCGCCAGCAGCCAAGAAGGAGGCCTGAGATTTTTT